This TCR beta chain was sequenced for a study of post-analysis software for immune sequencing data. The overall study: Relapsing-remitting, secondary progressive and progressive-relapsing forms of multiple sclerosis all featured among disease courses. General observations from the study: When patients were compared with controls, about five TRBV segments were more frequent, TRBV5-6, TRBV5-1 and TRBV20-1 among them.

Germline assignment: CDR1 WNHNN and CDR2 SYGVQD (reference sequence). The length of the CDR3 is 16 residues. Trimming took 8 bases from V and 5 from J, leaving 25 bases between them. As concerns this clonotype: Antigen specificity is unknown.

cDNA libraries of TCR beta carried unique molecular identifiers. One entry per CDR3 protein, called by TCRdb with MiXCR from the PCR reads. The table records about 820,000 distinct CDR3 sequences, roughly 50% of them present only once. The sequence was collected from a girl aged 10 to 17 with multiple sclerosis. The sample was blood. This chain joins TRBV10-1 and TRBJ2-7; D is unclear. CDR3 residues: CASAPPWGAAPNEQYF. CDR3 nucleotides: TGCGCCAGCGCCCCCCCTTGGGGTGCCGCCCCCAACGAGCAGTACTTC.